Presented here are 13 T cell receptor beta chains from one specimen sequenced in a study of CD8 T cells in ankylosing spondylitis. MiXCR was run by TCRdb on the 5' RACE reads, yielding one entry per CDR3 protein. The profile shows just over 300,000 distinct CDR3 sequences, less than 25% of them singletons. The specimen sequenced was blood, either unsorted or a sorted T cell fraction (not recorded which). The receptors were sampled from a female donor with ankylosing spondylitis or in good health (not recorded which).

This clonotype was recorded at least ten times. The chain recombines TRBV10-3 with TRBJ1-1; TRBD1 aligns across 10 bases. This CDR3 comprises 16 residues. J was trimmed by 5 bases and V by 4 bases; bases with no gene match: 10. The V gene's germline CDR1 is ENHRY and CDR2 SYGVKD. CDR3 coding DNA: TGTGCCATCAGTGGTCCCGGGACAGGGGAGGGTACTGAAGCTTTCTTT. Translation: CAISGPGTGEGTEAFF.

The table lists this clonotype with a few counts. This chain connects TRBV12-3 or TRBV12-4 to TRBJ1-5; tentative D call: TRBD1 (5 bases). Between the trimmed V and J ends, which lost 2 bases and 2 bases, there was a span of 10 bases. The CDR3 loop spans 15 amino acids. The CDR3 bases are TGTGCCAGCAGTTTATCCGGGGCGGGCAATCAGCCCCAGCATTTT. It codes for CASSLSGAGNQPQHF.

This clonotype was seen more than once but under ten times. The chain combines TRBV11-2 with TRBJ2-5, with a tentative D call TRBD2 (5 bases). The V end was cut by 5 bases, the J end by 1 base, with 14 bases between. CDR1 is SGHAT, CDR2 FQNNGV, per germline. This CDR3 is 15 amino acids long. The CDR3 sequence is CASSIRGETQETQYF. CDR3 nucleotides: TGTGCCAGCAGCATCCGGGGTGAAACCCAAGAGACCCAGTACTTC.

This clonotype has a single count. This chain links TRBV30 with TRBJ1-5; maybe TRBD1 (6 bases). Trimming stripped 1 base from V and 0 bases from J, with 10 bases between. In germline, CDR1 is GTSNPN, CDR2 SVGIG (reference sequence). The CDR3 runs to 15 residues. The CDR3 nucleotides read TGTGCCTGGAGTGGGGACACCAATAGCAATCAGCCCCAGCATTTT. Its protein product is CAWSGDTNSNQPQHF.

This chain links TRBV29-1 with TRBJ2-7, with D tentatively TRBD1 (5 bases). Germline V gives CDR1 SQVTM, CDR2 ANQGSEA. V lost 4 bases to trimming and J lost 6 bases, with 16 bases between them. The CDR3 is made up of 13 amino acids. CDR3 bases: TGCAGCGTTGCAGGGCTCGGGTCTTCCGAGCAGTACTTC. This encodes CSVAGLGSSEQYF.

This clonotype was detected only a few times. This chain links TRBV20-1 with TRBJ2-2, with D maybe TRBD1 (6 bases). The V gene's germline CDR1 is DFQATT and CDR2 SNEGSKA (reference sequence). The CDR3 extends over 14 amino acids. V was cut by 2 bases and J by 5 bases, with 12 bases left in between. CDR3 nucleotides: TGCAGTGCTAGAAAGGGGACAATAACCGGGGAGCTGTTTTTT. Translating it yields CSARKGTITGELFF.

The chain joins TRBV20-1 to TRBJ1-5; no reliable D call. Germline CDR1 DFQATT, CDR2 SNEGSKA (reference sequence). Trimming left V 1 base short and J 0 bases short, with 4 bases between. This CDR3 comprises 13 residues. The CDR3 sequence: CSARVSSNQPQHF. The CDR3 coding sequence is TGCAGTGCTAGAGTTAGTAGCAATCAGCCCCAGCATTTT.

This clonotype was counted many times. This sequence joins TRBV4-2 and TRBJ1-1; 12 positions match TRBD1. J gave up 7 bases and V 1 base, and 7 bases lay outside the gene matches. The CDR3 is 16 residues long. CDR1 and CDR2 from the germline V gene are LGHNA and YNFKEQ. For the CDR3, the DNA is TGTGCCAGCAGCCAAGCTTCGGGACAGGGGGCGGTTGAAGCTTTCTTT. Residues: CASSQASGQGAVEAFF.

The chain is built from TRBV7-2 and TRBJ1-1, with 7 bases that match TRBD1. J lost 5 bases, V lost 1 base, and 7 bases had no gene match. The CDR3 runs 15 residues. In germline, CDR1 is SGHTA, CDR2 FQGNSA. Here the CDR3 reads CASSLGQTGWTEAFF. CDR3 nucleotides: TGTGCCAGCAGCTTAGGGCAGACAGGGTGGACTGAAGCTTTCTTT.

The sample holds a few counts of this clonotype. V is TRBV18 and J is TRBJ2-1, with 14 positions matching TRBD2. Looked up from germline, CDR1 is KGHSH and CDR2 is LQKENI. The V and J ends lost 5 bases and 1 base, in that order; junction bases with no gene match: 7. The CDR3 has 18 amino acids. The CDR3 coding sequence is TGTGCCAGCTCATCGGGACTAGCGGGAGATAGGTCCTACAATGAGCAGTTCTTC. Amino acids: CASSSGLAGDRSYNEQFF. Combining the CDR3 with reference TRBV18 and TRBJ2-1 gives the whole variable domain NAGVMQNPRHLVRRRGQEARLRCSPMKGHSHVYWYRQLPEEGLKFMVYLQKENIIDESGMPKERFSAEFPKEGPSILRIQQVVRGDSAAYFCASSSGLAGDRSYNEQFFGPGTRLTVL.

This clonotype was picked up a small number of times. The chain combines TRBV4-3 with TRBJ2-2; D is perhaps TRBD1 (6 bases). With 1 base removed from V and 3 bases from J, the gap between germline ends came to 9 bases. Germline assignment: CDR1 LGHNA and CDR2 YSLEER. The CDR3 totals 15 residues. Here the CDR3 DNA reads TGCGCCAGCAGCCAAGTGTCAGGGGACACCGGGGAGCTGTTTTTT. It yields the protein CASSQVSGDTGELFF.

The chain employs TRBV6-5 and TRBJ2-3, with D hard to call. Germline loops: CDR1 MNHEY, CDR2 SVGAGI. Between the trimmed V and J ends, which lost 0 bases and 2 bases, there was a span of 9 bases. The CDR3 runs 15 residues. The CDR3 region has the DNA TGTGCCAGCAGTTACTCGATAGGAATCACAGATACGCAGTATTTT. This codes for CASSYSIGITDTQYF.

This clonotype has only a few counts. The rearrangement uses TRBV7-9 and TRBJ1-1; TRBD1 might be the D (5 bases). This CDR3 has 16 amino acids. The V end lost 1 base, the J end lost 0 bases, and 12 bases lay between the germline ends. Germline V lookup: CDR1 SEHNR, CDR2 FQNEAQ (reference sequence). CDR3 nucleotide sequence: TGTGCCAGCAGCTTAGGACTGGGGGTAATGAACACTGAAGCTTTCTTT. This encodes CASSLGLGVMNTEAFF.